The 25 T cell receptor beta chains in this list originate from one sample, sequenced in a study of T cell responses to AZD1222 COVID-19 vaccine listed by TCRdb under 2021. To prepare the library, the immunoSEQ multiplex PCR assay was applied. Held by TCRdb, this immuneACCESS table contains in-frame sequences only and omits some clones. Under half of the omission traces to an unresolved V gene where checked; the cause of the rest is unknown. In this sample the table shows 110,000 or so clones, about 89% of which occur a single time. Clones ranked in the top ten supply about 7.4% of the sample. What this sample's time point label stands for: about 28 days (+/-7) after the second vaccine dose. Source: peripheral blood, taken 28 days after the second AZD1222 dose. All receptors come from an adult who received the AZD1222 COVID-19 vaccine.

The chain combines TRBV4-1 with TRBJ2-3, with 12 bases matching TRBD2. Trimming at V came to 4 bases and at J to 0 bases, leaving 14 bases not matched to a gene. CDR3 length: 20 amino acids. Germline CDR1 and CDR2: MGHRA and YSYEKL. CDR3 DNA sequence: TGCGCCAGCAGCCCTTGGGTCAGGGGGGGGACTAGCGGGAGCACAGATACGCAGTATTTT. This translates into CASSPWVRGGTSGSTDTQYF.

The sample holds a few counts of this clone. The chain links TRBV5-1 to TRBJ2-7, with 10 bases lining up with TRBD1. Germline-derived CDR1 and CDR2 are SGHRS and YFSETQ. Trimming at V came to 3 bases and at J to 2 bases, leaving 5 bases not matched to a gene. There are 15 residues in the CDR3. CDR3 loop: CASSSGTGAPYEQYF. CDR3 nucleotides: TGCGCCAGCAGCTCTGGGACAGGGGCCCCCTACGAGCAGTACTTC.

The CDR3 DNA reads as TGCAGTGCGAGTCAGGGAACCCCCTACGAGCAGTACTTC. Encoded protein: CSASQGTPYEQYF. The J gene is TRBJ2-7, the V gene TRBV20-1; TRBD1 might be the D (5 bases). V shed 6 bases and J shed 2 bases, with 14 bases lying between them. Germline CDR1 and CDR2: DFQATT and SNEGSKA (reference sequence). This CDR3 region has 13 residues.

The chain recombines TRBV24-1 with TRBJ2-3, with 10 bases fitting TRBD2. V shed 4 bases and J 4 bases; nucleotides not matched to a gene: 13. Germline CDR1 and CDR2: KGHDR and SFDVKD. This CDR3 comprises 18 residues. In DNA, the CDR3 is TGTGCCACCAGTGAGTCAACTAACCTAGCGGGAGCGGCAGATACGCAGTATTTT. Translating it yields CATSESTNLAGAADTQYF.

V and J are TRBV6-5 and TRBJ2-3; 9 bases fit TRBD2. V was clipped by 4 bases and J by 4 bases; unmatched bases: 9. The CDR3 covers 16 residues. Germline V CDR1 and CDR2: MNHEY, SVGAGI. The CDR3 sequence is CASSLVSGRVADTQYF. Written as DNA, the CDR3 is TGTGCCAGCAGTTTGGTTAGCGGGAGAGTGGCAGATACGCAGTATTTT.

The gene calls are TRBV28 and TRBJ1-5; TRBD1 aligns across 9 bases. Unmatched junction bases numbered 11, after V lost 6 bases and J lost 8 bases. CDR1 is MDHEN and CDR2 is SYDVKM in the germline V gene. CDR3 length equals 15 residues. The CDR3 nucleotides read TGTGCCAGCAGACTCGCCGGGACAGGGTTGAAGCCCCAGCATTTT. Its translation: CASRLAGTGLKPQHF.

The rearrangement links TRBV28 to TRBJ2-1; 9 bases are shared with TRBD2. Losses at the gene ends were 8 bases for V and 7 bases for J; bases not matched to a gene: 6. The CDR3 runs 13 residues. The germline CDR1 and CDR2 sequences are MDHEN and SYDVKM. CDR3 in DNA: TGTGCCAGCCTGCTAGCGGGACCAAATGAGCAGTTCTTC. Translating gives CASLLAGPNEQFF.

This chain links TRBV2 with TRBJ1-2, with 8 nucleotides matching TRBD1. The V segment lost 2 bases and the J segment 1 base; nucleotides outside the gene matches: 6. From germline, CDR1 is SNHLY and CDR2 FYNNEI. The CDR3 length is 16 residues. CDR3 nucleotide sequence: TGTGCCAGCAGTGAAATCTGGGACAGGAGTAACTATGGCTACACCTTC. Its protein product is CASSEIWDRSNYGYTF. Drawing the rest from reference TRBV2 and TRBJ1-2, the complete variable domain is EPEVTQTPSHQVTQMGQEVILRCVPISNHLYFYWYRQILGQKVEFLVSFYNNEISEKSEIFDDQFSVERPDGSNFTLKIRSTKLEDSAMYFCASSEIWDRSNYGYTFGSGTRLTVV.

The chain recombines TRBV11-3 with TRBJ2-7; D is unresolved. The CDR3 consists of 13 residues. Germline V gene lookup returns CDR1 SGHNT and CDR2 YENEEA. Trimming took 1 base from V and 4 from J, leaving 8 bases between them. The CDR3 DNA follows: TGTGCCAGCAGCTTAGGGTCGGAATACGAGCAGTACTTC. Amino acid sequence: CASSLGSEYEQYF.

The CDR3, as DNA: TGTGCCAGCAGCTTAGCTGGAGGGGCTGAAGCTTTCTTT. This gives the protein CASSLAGGAEAFF. V gene TRBV11-1 combines with J gene TRBJ1-1; TRBD1 is a possible D gene (5 bases). Germline CDR1 SGHAT, CDR2 FQDESV (reference sequence). V was clipped by 0 bases and J by 6 bases, with 8 bases between them. The CDR3 extends over 13 amino acids.

The chain has TRBV6-2 or TRBV6-3 and TRBJ1-6; 8 bases map to TRBD1. The CDR3 spans 14 residues. V shed 6 bases and J 5 bases; nucleotides not matched to a gene: 3. Germline V lookup: CDR1 MNHEY, CDR2 SVGEGT. The CDR3 reads CASSPGQDNSPLHF. The CDR3 DNA follows: TGTGCCAGCAGCCCGGGACAGGATAATTCACCCCTCCACTTT.

In this sample, this clone turned up once. The chain joins TRBV7-2 to TRBJ2-1, with 10 bases that match TRBD2. Germline assignment: CDR1 SGHTA and CDR2 FQGNSA. The V and J ends lost 5 bases and 7 bases, in that order; junction bases with no gene match: 8. This CDR3 has 15 amino acids. The CDR3 loop reads CASSKLAGIENEQFF. Written as DNA, the CDR3 is TGTGCCAGCAGCAAACTAGCGGGAATTGAGAATGAGCAGTTCTTC. The full variable domain, completed using reference TRBV7-2 and TRBJ2-1, is GAGVSQSPSNKVTEKGKDVELRCDPISGHTALYWYRQSLGQGLEFLIYFQGNSAPDKSGLPSDRFSAERTGGSVSTLTIQRTQQEDSAVYLCASSKLAGIENEQFFGPGTRLTVL.

The DNA of the CDR3 is TGTGCCAGCAGCTTGGGGCCAGACGGCCTCGGGTACGAGCAGTACTTC. It codes for CASSLGPDGLGYEQYF. This chain uses TRBV5-5 with TRBJ2-7; D ambiguous. Trimming cost V 0 bases and J 4 bases, with 17 bases left between them. This CDR3 comprises 16 residues. The germline gives CDR1 SGHKS, CDR2 YYEKEE (reference sequence).

This chain links TRBV2 with TRBJ1-1, with TRBD1 as a possible D gene (5 bases). From germline, CDR1 is SNHLY and CDR2 FYNNEI. Trimming cost V 8 bases and J 4 bases, with 5 bases left between them. CDR3 length equals 10 residues. DNA of the CDR3: TGTGCCAGCGGGACCACTGAAGCTTTCTTT. Its translation is CASGTTEAFF.

This chain connects TRBV7-2 to TRBJ2-2; 12 bases are a match to TRBD2. The V gene end was trimmed by 8 bases and the J gene end by 5 bases; junction bases not matched to a gene: 9. Germline loops: CDR1 SGHTA, CDR2 FQGNSA. The CDR3 loop spans 16 amino acids. CDR3 loop: CASEYLAGGGTGELFF. CDR3 DNA sequence: TGTGCCAGCGAGTATCTAGCGGGAGGGGGTACCGGGGAGCTGTTTTTT.

The CDR3 loop is CASSHQGGYTF. The CDR3 coding sequence is TGCGCCAGCAGCCATCAGGGGGGCTACACCTTC. The chain combines TRBV4-1 with TRBJ1-2, with a weak D call TRBD1 (6 bases). This CDR3 has 11 amino acids. Germline CDR1 and CDR2: MGHRA and YSYEKL. V was clipped by 3 bases and J by 8 bases, with 7 bases between them.

J is TRBJ1-2 and V is TRBV3-1 (or the pseudogene TRBV3-2); TRBD1 is a possible D gene (6 bases). Germline V gene sequence: CDR1 LGHDT, CDR2 YNNKEL (reference sequence). Trimming removed 4 bases at V and 7 bases at J, with 13 bases between. The CDR3 is 13 amino acids. CDR3 coding DNA: TGTGCCAGCAGCCTTACGCAGGGGTTTGGCTACACCTTC. Translated: CASSLTQGFGYTF.

This sequence joins TRBV11-2 and TRBJ2-3, with 11 bases identical to TRBD2. Looked up from germline, CDR1 is SGHAT and CDR2 is FQNNGV. There are 15 residues in the CDR3. Germline trimming cut 3 bases from V and 4 bases from J; bases unmatched to any gene: 3. CDR3 in amino acids: CASSFLAGGSDTQYF. The DNA for the CDR3 is TGTGCCAGCAGCTTTTTAGCGGGAGGGTCAGATACGCAGTATTTT.

This sequence joins TRBV7-3 and TRBJ2-1; TRBD2 agrees at 8 bases. The CDR3 runs 14 residues. Germline V CDR1 and CDR2: SGHTA, FQGTGA. The V gene end was trimmed by 1 base and the J gene end by 9 bases; junction bases not matched to a gene: 5. The CDR3 region is CASSLSGSGIEQFF. CDR3 in DNA: TGTGCCAGCAGCTTAAGCGGTAGCGGGATTGAGCAGTTCTTC. Variable domain in full (rest from reference TRBV7-3 and TRBJ2-1): GAGVSQTPSNKVTEKGKYVELRCDPISGHTALYWYRQSLGQGPEFLIYFQGTGAADDSGLPNDRFFAVRPEGSVSTLKIQRTERGDSAVYLCASSLSGSGIEQFFGPGTRLTVL.

This rearrangement joins TRBV25-1 to TRBJ1-6; D remains unclear. The V gene's germline CDR1 is MGHDK and CDR2 SYGVNS. Trimming removed 4 bases from V and 5 bases from J, with 3 bases in between. The CDR3 extends over 12 amino acids. The CDR3 reads CASSGNNSPLHF. In DNA form, the CDR3 reads TGTGCCAGCAGTGGTAATAATTCACCCCTCCACTTT.

V and J are TRBV6-5 and TRBJ1-1; no reliable D call. Per the germline V gene, CDR1 is MNHEY and CDR2 is SVGAGI. The length of the CDR3 is 15 residues. V lost 2 bases and J lost 0, with 10 bases in between. CDR3 bases: TGTGCCAGCAGTTACAAGGAATCCCTGAACACTGAAGCTTTCTTT. Translated, it gives CASSYKESLNTEAFF.

The genes are TRBV7-2 and TRBJ1-2; 11 bases align to TRBD1. The V gene's germline CDR1 is SGHTA and CDR2 FQGNSA. The CDR3 length is 16 residues. With 5 bases clipped from V and 4 bases from J, the junction kept 9 bases outside the gene matches. The CDR3 reads CASSARTGTGGYGYTF. CDR3 coding DNA: TGTGCCAGCAGCGCCCGAACCGGGACAGGGGGCTATGGCTACACCTTC.

The rearrangement uses TRBV11-3 and TRBJ2-5, with D possibly matching TRBD1 (6 bases). The CDR3 is 15 amino acids. The germline gives CDR1 SGHNT, CDR2 YENEEA. The V gene lost 0 bases and the J gene lost 5 bases, with 13 bases spanning the gap. CDR3: CASSLDDRLGETQYF. The DNA of the CDR3 is TGTGCCAGCAGCTTAGATGACAGGTTGGGGGAGACCCAGTACTTC.

The rearrangement joins TRBV4-1 to TRBJ1-2; TRBD1 aligns across 8 bases. The V segment lost 0 bases and the J segment 6 bases; nucleotides outside the gene matches: 9. The CDR3 loop spans 16 amino acids. CDR1 is MGHRA and CDR2 is YSYEKL in the germline V gene. DNA of the CDR3: TGCGCCAGCAGCCAAGATGGGACAGGCCTCTCCCATGGCTACACCTTC. Its translation: CASSQDGTGLSHGYTF.

In its sample, this clone was seen once. The chain joins TRBV6-6 to TRBJ1-1; a weak D match, TRBD1 (5 bases). The V gene's germline CDR1 is MNHNY and CDR2 SVGAGI (reference sequence). This CDR3 has 14 amino acids. V lost 5 bases and J 0 bases, leaving 10 bases between the germline ends. The DNA of the CDR3 is TGTGCCAGCAGTGGGGACGGCATGAACACTGAAGCTTTCTTT. Translated: CASSGDGMNTEAFF.